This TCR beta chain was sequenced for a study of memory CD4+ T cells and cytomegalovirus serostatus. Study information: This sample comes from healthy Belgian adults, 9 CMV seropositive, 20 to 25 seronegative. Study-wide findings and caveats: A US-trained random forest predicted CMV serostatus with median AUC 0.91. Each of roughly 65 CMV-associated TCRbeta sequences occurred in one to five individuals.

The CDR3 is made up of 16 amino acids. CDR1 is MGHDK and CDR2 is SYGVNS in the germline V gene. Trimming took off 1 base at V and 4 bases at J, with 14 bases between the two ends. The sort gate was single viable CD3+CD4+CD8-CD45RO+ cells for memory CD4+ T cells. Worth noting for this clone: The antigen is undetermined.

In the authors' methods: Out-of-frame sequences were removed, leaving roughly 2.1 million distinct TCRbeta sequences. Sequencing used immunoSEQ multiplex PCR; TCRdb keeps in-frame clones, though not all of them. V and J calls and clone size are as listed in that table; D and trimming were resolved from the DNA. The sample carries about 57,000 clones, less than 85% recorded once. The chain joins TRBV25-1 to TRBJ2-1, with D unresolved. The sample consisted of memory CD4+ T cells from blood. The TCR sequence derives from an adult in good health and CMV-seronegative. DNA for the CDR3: TGTGCCAGCAGTGAATCTGGGTCTAGGCGGTACAATGAGCAGTTCTTC. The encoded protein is CASSESGSRRYNEQFF. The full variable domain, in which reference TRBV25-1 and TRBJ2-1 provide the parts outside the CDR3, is EADIYQTPRYLVIGTGKKITLECSQTMGHDKMYWYQQDPGMELHLIHYSYGVNSTEKGDLSSESTVSRIRTEHFPLTLESARPSHTSQYLCASSESGSRRYNEQFFGPGTRLTVL.